What follows is one TCR beta chain and its context. This record belongs to a study of blood T cell repertoires in COVID-19. Per the original data handling: Amplifying reference gene primers gave estimates of nucleated cell counts. TCRdb's copy holds only in-frame clones and misses some; the assay was immunoSEQ multiplex PCR. V and J calls and clone size are those listed in that table; D and trimming were worked out from the DNA. The table includes some 200,000 clones, about 95% detected once. This CDR3 is 16 amino acids long. In germline, CDR1 is KGHSH, CDR2 LQKENI. V was pared by 1 base and J by 1 base, with 12 bases between.

This TCR was recovered from a man aged 25 to 40 with COVID-19, enrolled during active disease. Source material: peripheral blood. The rearrangement uses TRBV18 and TRBJ2-3; the D gene is possibly TRBD2 (6 bases). The CDR3 is CASSPLGAGRTDTQYF. The CDR3 DNA sequence: TGTGCCAGCTCACCACTTGGGGCGGGACGCACAGATACGCAGTATTTT. Full variable domain (missing parts from reference TRBV18 and TRBJ2-3): NAGVMQNPRHLVRRRGQEARLRCSPMKGHSHVYWYRQLPEEGLKFMVYLQKENIIDESGMPKERFSAEFPKEGPSILRIQQVVRGDSAAYFCASSPLGAGRTDTQYFGPGTRLTVL.